In this sample, the clone carrying this TCR beta chain turned up a few times. The antigen is unknown. This entry comes from a study of blood T cells in healthy people across ages. Study background: Template-switching capture recovered about one barcoded beta molecule per two T cells. Whole-study findings and limits: No conclusive comparison of naive versus antigen-experienced cells was possible with unsorted PBMCs. Among T cells, TCR beta diversity per million cells dropped roughly linearly as age rose.

The authors ran a second PCR of about 6 to 11 cycles using a sample-barcoded 5' primer and a J-beta primer mix. Every cDNA molecule carried a tag from a template-switch adaptor bearing 12 random nucleotides. TCRdb itself ran the 5' RACE reads through MiXCR, one entry per CDR3 protein. Here the sample spans about 640,000 distinct CDR3 sequences, approximately 30% being singletons. The sequenced sample consisted of blood. The clonotype was recovered from an elderly woman in good health.

Here the CDR3 reads CASSQLGAGTYEQYF. The CDR3 nucleotides read TGTGCCAGCAGCCAATTAGGGGCTGGAACCTACGAGCAGTACTTC. V gene TRBV16 combines with J gene TRBJ2-4; D possibly corresponds to TRBD1 (5 bases). The DNA end is a closer match to TRBJ2-7, so the J assignment may be wrong. Germline-derived CDR1 and CDR2 are KGHSY and FQNENV. This CDR3 is 15 amino acids long.